Below, one T cell receptor (beta chain) is given with its context. Antigen: not known. TCRdb re-derived calls from the 5' RACE reads in MiXCR, one entry per CDR3 protein. The repertoire holds about 270,000 distinct CDR3 sequences, about a sixth seen once, with roughly 23% in the top ten. This sample is part of a study of T-cell memory formation after mild COVID-19. The CDR3 has 13 residues. Trimming cost V 5 bases and J 1 base, with 8 bases left between them. General study findings and limits: A balance of CD4 and CD8 characterized clones contracting day 15 to 85, whereas later expanders leaned CD4+. Among CD4+ contracting clones, most were CM and EM, and CD8+ ones EMRA.

The specimen was PBMCs or a T cell subset sorted from them (not recorded which). This TCR came from a man between 18 and 35 years old who had mild COVID-19 (a few samples of this study predate the infection). Cell type and time point are not known. J is TRBJ1-1 and V is TRBV12-3 or TRBV12-4; D unclear. CDR3 sequence: CASSREENTEAFF. The CDR3, as DNA: TGTGCCAGCAGTAGAGAGGAGAACACTGAAGCTTTCTTT.